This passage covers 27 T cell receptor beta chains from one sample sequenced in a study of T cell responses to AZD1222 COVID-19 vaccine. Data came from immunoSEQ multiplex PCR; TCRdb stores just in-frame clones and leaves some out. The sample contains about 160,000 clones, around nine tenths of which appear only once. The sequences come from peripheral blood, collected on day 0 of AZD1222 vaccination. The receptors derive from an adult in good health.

This chain's CDR3 is CASSLDGNSYEQYF. In DNA form, the CDR3 reads TGTGCCAGCAGCTTAGACGGGAACTCCTACGAGCAGTACTTC. The rearrangement uses TRBV7-2 and TRBJ2-7, with D tentatively TRBD2 (5 bases). V lost 1 base and J lost 0, with 7 bases in between. Germline-derived CDR1 and CDR2 are SGHTA and FQGNSA. This CDR3 comprises 14 residues. Looking up the rest from reference TRBV7-2 and TRBJ2-7 gives the full variable domain: GAGVSQSPSNKVTEKGKDVELRCDPISGHTALYWYRQSLGQGLEFLIYFQGNSAPDKSGLPSDRFSAERTGGSVSTLTIQRTQQEDSAVYLCASSLDGNSYEQYFGPGTRLTVT.

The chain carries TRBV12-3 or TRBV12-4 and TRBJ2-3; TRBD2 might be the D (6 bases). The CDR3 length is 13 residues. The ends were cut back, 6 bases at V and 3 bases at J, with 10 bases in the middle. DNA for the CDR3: TGTGCCAGCAGGGGGGGTTGGACAGATACGCAGTATTTT. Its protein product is CASRGGWTDTQYF.

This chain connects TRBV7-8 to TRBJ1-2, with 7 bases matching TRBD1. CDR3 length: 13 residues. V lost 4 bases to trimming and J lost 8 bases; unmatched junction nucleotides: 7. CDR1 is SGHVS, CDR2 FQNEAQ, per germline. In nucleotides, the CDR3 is TGTGCCAGCAGCTCCGAGGGGGCGCAGGGCTACACCTTC. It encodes CASSSEGAQGYTF.

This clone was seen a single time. This CDR3 is CASSSQGDSYNEQFF. The CDR3 nucleotides are TGCGCCAGCAGCTCACAGGGGGACTCCTACAATGAGCAGTTCTTC. The gene calls are TRBV5-1 and TRBJ2-1; TRBD1 aligns across 8 bases. CDR1 is SGHRS, CDR2 YFSETQ, per germline. J gave up 0 bases and V 3 bases, and 2 bases lay outside the gene matches. CDR3 length equals 15 residues. Based on the CDR3 plus reference TRBV5-1 and TRBJ2-1, the full variable domain is KAGVTQTPRYLIKTRGQQVTLSCSPISGHRSVSWYQQTPGQGLQFLFEYFSETQRNKGNFPGRFSGRQFSNSRSEMNVSTLELGDSALYLCASSSQGDSYNEQFFGPGTRLTVL.

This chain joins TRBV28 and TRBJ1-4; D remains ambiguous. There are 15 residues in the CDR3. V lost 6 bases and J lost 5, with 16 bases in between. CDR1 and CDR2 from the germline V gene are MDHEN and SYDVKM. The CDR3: CASRLFGTANEKLFF. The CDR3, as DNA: TGTGCCAGCAGATTGTTTGGAACAGCAAATGAAAAACTGTTTTTT. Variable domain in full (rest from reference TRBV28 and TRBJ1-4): DVKVTQSSRYLVKRTGEKVFLECVQDMDHENMFWYRQDPGLGLRLIYFSYDVKMKEKGDIPEGYSVSREKKERFSLILESASTNQTSMYLCASRLFGTANEKLFFGSGTQLSVL.

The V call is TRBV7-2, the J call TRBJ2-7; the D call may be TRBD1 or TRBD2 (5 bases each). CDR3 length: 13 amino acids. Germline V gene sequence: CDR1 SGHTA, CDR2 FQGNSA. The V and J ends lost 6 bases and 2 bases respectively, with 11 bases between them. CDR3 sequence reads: CASRGTAPYEQYF. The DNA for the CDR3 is TGTGCCAGCAGGGGGACCGCACCCTACGAGCAGTACTTC.

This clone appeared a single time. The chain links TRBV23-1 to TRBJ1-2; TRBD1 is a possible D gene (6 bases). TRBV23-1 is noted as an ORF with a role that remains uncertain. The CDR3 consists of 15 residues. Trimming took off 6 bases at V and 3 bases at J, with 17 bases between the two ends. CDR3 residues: CASSPIGGTHYGYTF. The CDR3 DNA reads TGCGCCAGCAGCCCCATAGGGGGGACCCACTATGGCTACACCTTC.

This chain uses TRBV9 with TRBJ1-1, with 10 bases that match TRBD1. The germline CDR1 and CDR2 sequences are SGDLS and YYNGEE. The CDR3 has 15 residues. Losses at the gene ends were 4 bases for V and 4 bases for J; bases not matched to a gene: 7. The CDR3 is CASSKGQGKGTEAFF. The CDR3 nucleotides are TGTGCCAGCAGCAAGGGACAGGGGAAGGGCACTGAAGCTTTCTTT.

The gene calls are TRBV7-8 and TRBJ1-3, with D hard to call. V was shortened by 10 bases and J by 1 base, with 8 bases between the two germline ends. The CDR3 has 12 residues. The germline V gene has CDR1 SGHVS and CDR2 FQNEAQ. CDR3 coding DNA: TGTGCCACCGCTAGTTCTGGAAACACCATATATTTT. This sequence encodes CATASSGNTIYF.

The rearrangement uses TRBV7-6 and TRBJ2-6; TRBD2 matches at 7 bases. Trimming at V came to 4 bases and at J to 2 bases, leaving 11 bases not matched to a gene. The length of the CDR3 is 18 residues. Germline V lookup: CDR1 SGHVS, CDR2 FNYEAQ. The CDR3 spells CASSSFSGIRTGANVLTF. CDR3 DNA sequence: TGTGCCAGCAGCTCATTCAGCGGGATTCGTACTGGGGCCAACGTCCTGACTTTC.

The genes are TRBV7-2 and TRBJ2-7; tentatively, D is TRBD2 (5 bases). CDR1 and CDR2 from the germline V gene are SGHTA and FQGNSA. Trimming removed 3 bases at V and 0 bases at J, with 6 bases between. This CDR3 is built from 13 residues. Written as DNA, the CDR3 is TGTGCCAGCAGCTTGGACTTCTCCTACGAGCAGTACTTC. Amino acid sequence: CASSLDFSYEQYF.

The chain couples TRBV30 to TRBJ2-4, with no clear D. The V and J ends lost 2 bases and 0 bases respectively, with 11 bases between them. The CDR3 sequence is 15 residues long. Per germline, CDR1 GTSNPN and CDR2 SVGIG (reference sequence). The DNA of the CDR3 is TGTGCCTGGAGTTCGACTCCACGAGCCAAAAACATTCAGTACTTC. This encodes CAWSSTPRAKNIQYF. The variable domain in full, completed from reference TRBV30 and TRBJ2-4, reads SQTIHQWPATLVQPVGSPLSLECTVEGTSNPNLYWYRQAAGRGLQLLFYSVGIGQISSEVPQNLSASRPQDRQFILSSKKLLLSDSGFYLCAWSSTPRAKNIQYFGAGTRLSVL.

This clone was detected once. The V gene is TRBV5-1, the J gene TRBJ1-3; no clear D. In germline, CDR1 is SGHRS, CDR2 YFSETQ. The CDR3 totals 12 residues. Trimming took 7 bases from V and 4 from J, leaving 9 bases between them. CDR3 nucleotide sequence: TGCGCCAGCGGGCAGGACGGAAACACCATATATTTT. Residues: CASGQDGNTIYF.

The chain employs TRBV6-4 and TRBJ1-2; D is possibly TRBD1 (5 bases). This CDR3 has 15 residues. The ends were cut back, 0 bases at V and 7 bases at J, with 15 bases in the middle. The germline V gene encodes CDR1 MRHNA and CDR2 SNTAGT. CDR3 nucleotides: TGTGCCAGCAGTGACTCGAGCGGCCTGGGGGGTGGCTACACCTTC. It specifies CASSDSSGLGGGYTF.

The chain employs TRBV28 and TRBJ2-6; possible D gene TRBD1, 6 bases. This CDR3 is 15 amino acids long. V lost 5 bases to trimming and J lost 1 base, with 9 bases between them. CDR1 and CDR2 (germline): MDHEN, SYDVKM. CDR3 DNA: TGTGCCAGCAGTCAGGGGCCATCTGGGGCCAACGTCCTGACTTTC. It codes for CASSQGPSGANVLTF. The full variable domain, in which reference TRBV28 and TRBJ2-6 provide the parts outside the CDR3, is DVKVTQSSRYLVKRTGEKVFLECVQDMDHENMFWYRQDPGLGLRLIYFSYDVKMKEKGDIPEGYSVSREKKERFSLILESASTNQTSMYLCASSQGPSGANVLTFGAGSRLTVL.

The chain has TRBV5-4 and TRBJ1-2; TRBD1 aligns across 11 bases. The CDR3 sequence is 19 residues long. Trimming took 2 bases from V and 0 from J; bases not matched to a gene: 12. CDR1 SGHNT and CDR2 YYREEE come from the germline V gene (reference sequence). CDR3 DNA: TGTGCCAGCAGCTTCCCCGGACAGGGGGCGACTCAATCTAACTATGGCTACACCTTC. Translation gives CASSFPGQGATQSNYGYTF.

The CDR3: CASSQDGQSLTYNEQFF. Written as DNA, the CDR3 is TGCGCCAGCAGCCAAGATGGTCAGTCTCTTACCTACAATGAGCAGTTCTTC. The chain recombines TRBV4-3 with TRBJ2-1, with D unclear. V lost 0 bases and J 2 bases, leaving 14 bases between the germline ends. CDR1 is LGHNA and CDR2 is YSLEER in the germline V gene. The CDR3 consists of 17 residues.

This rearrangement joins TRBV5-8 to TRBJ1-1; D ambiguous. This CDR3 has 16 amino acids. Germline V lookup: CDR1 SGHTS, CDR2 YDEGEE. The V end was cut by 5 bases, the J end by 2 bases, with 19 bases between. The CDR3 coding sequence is TGTGCCAGCAGGAAGGGAGGGAGAGGGCTCAACACTGAAGCTTTCTTT. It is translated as CASRKGGRGLNTEAFF.

The CDR3 DNA is TGTGCCAGCAGTGAACAGGGTGGGACTGAAGCTTTCTTT. Translated, it gives CASSEQGGTEAFF. The chain joins TRBV2 to TRBJ1-1; D possibly corresponds to TRBD1 (5 bases). V shed 2 bases and J shed 5 bases, with 9 bases lying between them. In germline, CDR1 is SNHLY, CDR2 FYNNEI. The CDR3 extends over 13 amino acids.

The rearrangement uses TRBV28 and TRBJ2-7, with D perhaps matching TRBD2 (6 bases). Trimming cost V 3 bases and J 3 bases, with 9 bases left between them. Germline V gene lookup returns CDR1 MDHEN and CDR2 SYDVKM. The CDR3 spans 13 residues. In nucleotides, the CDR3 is TGTGCCAGCAGTTTCTGGCGGGACTACGAGCAGTACTTC. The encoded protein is CASSFWRDYEQYF. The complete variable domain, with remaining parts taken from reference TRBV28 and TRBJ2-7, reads DVKVTQSSRYLVKRTGEKVFLECVQDMDHENMFWYRQDPGLGLRLIYFSYDVKMKEKGDIPEGYSVSREKKERFSLILESASTNQTSMYLCASSFWRDYEQYFGPGTRLTVT.

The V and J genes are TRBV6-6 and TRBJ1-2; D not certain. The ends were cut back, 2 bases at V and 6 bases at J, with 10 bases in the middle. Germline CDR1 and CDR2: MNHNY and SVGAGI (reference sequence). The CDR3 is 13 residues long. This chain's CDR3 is CASSYLERDGYTF. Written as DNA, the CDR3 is TGTGCCAGCAGTTACCTAGAAAGAGATGGCTACACCTTC.

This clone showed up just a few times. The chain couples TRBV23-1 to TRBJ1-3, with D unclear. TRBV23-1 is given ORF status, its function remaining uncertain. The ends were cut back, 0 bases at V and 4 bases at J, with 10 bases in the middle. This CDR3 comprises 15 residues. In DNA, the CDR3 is TGCGCCAGCAGTCAATCGGGAATATCGGGAAACACCATATATTTT. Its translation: CASSQSGISGNTIYF.

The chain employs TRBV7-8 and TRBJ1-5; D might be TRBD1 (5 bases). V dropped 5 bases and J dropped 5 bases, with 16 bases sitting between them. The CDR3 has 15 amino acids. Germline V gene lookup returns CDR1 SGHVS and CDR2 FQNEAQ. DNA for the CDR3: TGTGCCAGCAGCCAAACGGACAACACTTATCAGCCCCAGCATTTT. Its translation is CASSQTDNTYQPQHF.

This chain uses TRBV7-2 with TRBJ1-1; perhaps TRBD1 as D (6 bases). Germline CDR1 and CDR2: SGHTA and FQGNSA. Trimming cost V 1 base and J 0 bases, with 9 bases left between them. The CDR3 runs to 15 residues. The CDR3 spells CASSLGTGMNTEAFF. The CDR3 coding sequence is TGTGCCAGCAGCTTAGGAACAGGGATGAACACTGAAGCTTTCTTT.

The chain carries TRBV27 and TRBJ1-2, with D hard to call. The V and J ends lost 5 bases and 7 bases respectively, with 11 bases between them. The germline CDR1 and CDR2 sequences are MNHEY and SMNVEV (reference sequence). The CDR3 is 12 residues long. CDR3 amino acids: CASSPPAGGYTF. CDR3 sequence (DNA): TGTGCCAGCAGTCCGCCTGCGGGTGGCTACACCTTC.

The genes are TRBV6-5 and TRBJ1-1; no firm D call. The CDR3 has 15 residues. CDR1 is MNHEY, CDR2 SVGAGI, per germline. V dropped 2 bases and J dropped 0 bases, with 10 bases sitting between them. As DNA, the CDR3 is TGTGCCAGCAGTTACGGGCTCCGTATGAACACTGAAGCTTTCTTT. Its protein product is CASSYGLRMNTEAFF.

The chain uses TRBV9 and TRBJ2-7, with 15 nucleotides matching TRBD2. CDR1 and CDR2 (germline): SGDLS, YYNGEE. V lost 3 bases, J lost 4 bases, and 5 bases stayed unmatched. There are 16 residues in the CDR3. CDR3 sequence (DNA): TGTGCCAGCAGCGCGGGACTAGCGGGAGGCGCTTACGAGCAGTACTTC. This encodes CASSAGLAGGAYEQYF.